A selection of T cell receptor beta chains follows, all from one sample in a study of blood T cell repertoires in COVID-19. Profiling relied on immunoSEQ multiplex PCR, and the TCRdb table lists in-frame clones only, not all of them. The sample has about 110,000 clones; around 80% are singletons. Specimen: peripheral blood. The receptors derive from a human donor in a cohort sampled during active or convalescent COVID-19. CDR3s include the opening cysteine and the closing phenylalanine or tryptophan. Fields, in order: clone size, V gene, J gene, D gene, CDR3 protein, CDR3 DNA. The D gene is left open where the match is weak. Rows may omit the clone size; those that give it use once, few, many or a size class.

.,TRBV10-3,TRBJ1-1,.,CAIASGNTEAFF,TGTGCCATCGCCTCGGGGAACACTGAAGCTTTCTTT
.,TRBV5-3,TRBJ2-4,.,CARSTPDIGNLKLAKNIQYF,TGTGCCAGAAGCACCCCGGACATAGGAAATCTAAAATTAGCCAAAAACATTCAGTACTTC
.,TRBV6-5,TRBJ1-6,.,CASSPSSRAPLHF,TGTGCCAGCAGCCCGTCTAGCCGTGCACCCCTCCACTTT
.,TRBV19,TRBJ2-7,.,CASSARTAFEQYF,TGTGCCAGTAGTGCTCGGACAGCCTTCGAGCAGTACTTC
once,TRBV3-1/TRBV3-2,TRBJ2-1,TRBD1,CASSAQGQGAPNEQFF,TGTGCCAGCAGCGCCCAGGGACAGGGGGCCCCCAATGAGCAGTTCTTC
.,TRBV7-2,TRBJ1-1,TRBD1,CASSFQGGNTEAFF,TGTGCCAGCAGCTTTCAGGGGGGGAACACTGAAGCTTTCTTT
.,TRBV19,TRBJ2-4,TRBD1,CASSSDREKNIQYF,TGTGCCAGTAGTTCGGACAGGGAAAAAAACATTCAGTACTTC
.,TRBV11-2,TRBJ2-5,.,CASSPGGFPSETQYF,TGTGCCAGCAGCCCCGGAGGGTTCCCTTCGGAGACCCAGTACTTC
.,TRBV5-4,TRBJ2-5,TRBD1,CASSPGQVRNQETQYF,TGTGCCAGCAGCCCGGGACAGGTCAGGAACCAAGAGACCCAGTACTTC
once,TRBV24-1,TRBJ2-5,TRBD1,CATSDPYAGGFSNQETQYF,TGTGCCACCAGTGATCCGTACGCAGGGGGTTTTTCTAACCAAGAGACCCAGTACTTC
.,TRBV11-2,TRBJ2-7,.,CASSSFGDYEQYF,TGTGCCAGCAGCTCCTTCGGGGACTACGAGCAGTACTTC
.,TRBV18,TRBJ2-5,.,CASSPFVGGETQYF,TGTGCCAGCTCACCATTTGTGGGAGGTGAGACCCAGTACTTC
.,TRBV29-1,TRBJ2-2,TRBD2,CSALFPLAGITGELFF,TGCAGCGCCCTTTTCCCTCTAGCGGGAATCACCGGGGAGCTGTTTTTT
.,TRBV4-3,TRBJ2-2,TRBD1,CASSQTDRAPGELFF,TGCGCCAGCAGCCAGACGGACAGGGCGCCCGGGGAGCTGTTTTTT
.,TRBV5-1,TRBJ1-4,.,CASTLGGATNEKLFF,TGCGCCAGCACCCTCGGCGGTGCAACTAATGAAAAACTGTTTTTT
.,TRBV28,TRBJ2-1,TRBD2,CASTPLESGRNEQFF,TGTGCCAGCACGCCCCTGGAGAGCGGGAGGAATGAGCAGTTCTTC
many,TRBV7-6,TRBJ2-7,.,CASSSRTEGEQYF,TGTGCCAGCAGCTCACGGACAGAAGGGGAGCAGTACTTC
many,TRBV6-2/TRBV6-3,TRBJ2-7,TRBD2,CASSPRLAGGPYEQYF,TGTGCCAGCAGTCCGCGACTAGCGGGAGGGCCCTACGAGCAGTACTTC
.,TRBV9,TRBJ2-3,.,CASSVGPGGTDTQYF,TGTGCCAGCAGCGTAGGTCCAGGGGGCACAGATACGCAGTATTTT
.,TRBV6-2/TRBV6-3,TRBJ1-6,TRBD1,CASRPTTGGMVSPLHF,TGTGCCAGCAGACCTACTACAGGGGGCATGGTTTCACCCCTCCACTTT
.,TRBV27,TRBJ1-3,.,CASSLSSGPGFSGNTIYF,TGTGCCAGCAGTTTATCTTCTGGCCCCGGGTTCTCTGGAAACACCATATATTTT
once,TRBV11-2,TRBJ2-4,TRBD1,CASRAGGVLAKNIQYF,TGTGCCAGCAGGGCAGGGGGTGTGTTAGCCAAAAACATTCAGTACTTC
.,TRBV6-6,TRBJ1-1,.,CASSNPSWGGDTEAFF,TGTGCCAGCAGTAATCCCTCGTGGGGAGGGGACACTGAAGCTTTCTTT
.,TRBV28,TRBJ1-4,.,CASITGATNEKLFF,TGTGCCAGCATTACAGGTGCAACTAATGAAAAACTGTTTTTT
few,TRBV5-4,TRBJ2-7,.,CASSLDGGSYEQYF,TGTGCCAGCAGCTTGGACGGCGGCTCCTACGAGCAGTACTTC
.,TRBV2,TRBJ1-6,.,CASSPTGSYNSPLHF,TGTGCCAGCAGTCCAACAGGCTCCTATAATTCACCCCTCCACTTT
.,TRBV5-1,TRBJ2-2,.,CASSSYPGETGELFF,TGCGCCAGCAGCTCTTACCCGGGGGAAACCGGGGAGCTGTTTTTT
.,TRBV5-1,TRBJ1-6,.,CASSSYDRGNSPLHF,TGCGCCAGCAGCTCCTACGACCGAGGTAATTCACCCCTCCACTTT
.,TRBV19,TRBJ2-7,.,CASSIGLNYEQYF,TGTGCCAGTAGTATTGGCCTGAACTACGAGCAGTACTTC
.,TRBV10-1,TRBJ2-7,.,CASSESIQGGLFEQYF,TGCGCCAGCAGTGAGTCGATACAGGGTGGCCTGTTCGAGCAGTACTTC
.,TRBV3-1/TRBV3-2,TRBJ1-1,.,CASSGQKNTEAFF,TGTGCCAGCAGCGGACAGAAGAACACTGAAGCTTTCTTT
.,TRBV7-2,TRBJ1-5,TRBD1,CASSRDRVGNQPQHF,TGTGCCAGCAGCCGCGACAGGGTCGGCAATCAGCCCCAGCATTTT
once,TRBV5-1,TRBJ2-1,TRBD1,CASSLGDRASYNEQFF,TGCGCCAGCAGCTTGGGGGACAGGGCCTCCTACAATGAGCAGTTCTTC
.,TRBV5-4,TRBJ1-3,TRBD1,CASSRTGDGNTIYF,TGTGCCAGCAGCCGAACAGGGGATGGAAACACCATATATTTT
.,TRBV7-2,TRBJ2-5,.,CASSPNLPETQYF,TGTGCCAGCAGCCCCAACCTACCAGAGACCCAGTACTTC
.,TRBV19,TRBJ1-5,.,CASTGQLLNQPQHF,TGTGCCAGTACTGGACAGCTCTTGAATCAGCCCCAGCATTTT
once,TRBV11-2,TRBJ1-1,.,CASQKDRNNWEQGETEAFF,TGTGCCAGCCAGAAGGACCGAAATAATTGGGAACAGGGAGAAACTGAAGCTTTCTTT
.,TRBV19,TRBJ1-4,.,CASMRVVDWRGEKLFF,TGTGCCAGTATGCGGGTTGTCGACTGGCGGGGTGAAAAACTGTTTTTT
.,TRBV5-1,TRBJ2-3,TRBD2,CASSLGLAGINTDTQYF,TGCGCCAGCAGCCTAGGACTAGCGGGGATAAACACAGATACGCAGTATTTT
few,TRBV7-9,TRBJ2-7,TRBD2,CASSDTGGSYEQYF,TGTGCCAGCAGCGACACGGGGGGCTCCTACGAGCAGTACTTC
.,TRBV15,TRBJ2-1,TRBD2,CATNDGGSSYNEQFF,TGTGCCACCAACGACGGCGGGAGCTCCTACAATGAGCAGTTCTTC
.,TRBV7-9,TRBJ2-1,TRBD2,CASSFPVGLAGYNEQFF,TGTGCCAGCAGCTTCCCAGTAGGACTAGCGGGGTACAATGAGCAGTTCTTC
.,TRBV11-3,TRBJ1-1,.,CASSQETFGQPNTEAFF,TGTGCCAGCAGCCAAGAGACCTTCGGACAACCGAACACTGAAGCTTTCTTT
.,TRBV7-9,TRBJ2-2,.,CASSLRTHNTGELFF,TGTGCCAGCAGCTTAAGGACACATAACACCGGGGAGCTGTTTTTT
few,TRBV4-1,TRBJ1-5,.,CASSPLGAGGNQPQHF,TGCGCCAGCAGCCCTCTAGGGGCAGGGGGCAATCAGCCCCAGCATTTT
.,TRBV5-5,TRBJ1-1,.,CASSPGSRQAEAFF,TGTGCCAGCAGCCCGGGGTCCCGACAGGCCGAAGCTTTCTTT
few,TRBV28,TRBJ2-7,TRBD1,CASSGRTGVTYEQYF,TGTGCCAGCAGTGGACGGACAGGGGTAACCTACGAGCAGTACTTC
.,TRBV7-2,TRBJ2-7,TRBD2,CASSFGLAGVYEQYF,TGTGCCAGCAGCTTTGGGCTAGCGGGAGTTTACGAGCAGTACTTC